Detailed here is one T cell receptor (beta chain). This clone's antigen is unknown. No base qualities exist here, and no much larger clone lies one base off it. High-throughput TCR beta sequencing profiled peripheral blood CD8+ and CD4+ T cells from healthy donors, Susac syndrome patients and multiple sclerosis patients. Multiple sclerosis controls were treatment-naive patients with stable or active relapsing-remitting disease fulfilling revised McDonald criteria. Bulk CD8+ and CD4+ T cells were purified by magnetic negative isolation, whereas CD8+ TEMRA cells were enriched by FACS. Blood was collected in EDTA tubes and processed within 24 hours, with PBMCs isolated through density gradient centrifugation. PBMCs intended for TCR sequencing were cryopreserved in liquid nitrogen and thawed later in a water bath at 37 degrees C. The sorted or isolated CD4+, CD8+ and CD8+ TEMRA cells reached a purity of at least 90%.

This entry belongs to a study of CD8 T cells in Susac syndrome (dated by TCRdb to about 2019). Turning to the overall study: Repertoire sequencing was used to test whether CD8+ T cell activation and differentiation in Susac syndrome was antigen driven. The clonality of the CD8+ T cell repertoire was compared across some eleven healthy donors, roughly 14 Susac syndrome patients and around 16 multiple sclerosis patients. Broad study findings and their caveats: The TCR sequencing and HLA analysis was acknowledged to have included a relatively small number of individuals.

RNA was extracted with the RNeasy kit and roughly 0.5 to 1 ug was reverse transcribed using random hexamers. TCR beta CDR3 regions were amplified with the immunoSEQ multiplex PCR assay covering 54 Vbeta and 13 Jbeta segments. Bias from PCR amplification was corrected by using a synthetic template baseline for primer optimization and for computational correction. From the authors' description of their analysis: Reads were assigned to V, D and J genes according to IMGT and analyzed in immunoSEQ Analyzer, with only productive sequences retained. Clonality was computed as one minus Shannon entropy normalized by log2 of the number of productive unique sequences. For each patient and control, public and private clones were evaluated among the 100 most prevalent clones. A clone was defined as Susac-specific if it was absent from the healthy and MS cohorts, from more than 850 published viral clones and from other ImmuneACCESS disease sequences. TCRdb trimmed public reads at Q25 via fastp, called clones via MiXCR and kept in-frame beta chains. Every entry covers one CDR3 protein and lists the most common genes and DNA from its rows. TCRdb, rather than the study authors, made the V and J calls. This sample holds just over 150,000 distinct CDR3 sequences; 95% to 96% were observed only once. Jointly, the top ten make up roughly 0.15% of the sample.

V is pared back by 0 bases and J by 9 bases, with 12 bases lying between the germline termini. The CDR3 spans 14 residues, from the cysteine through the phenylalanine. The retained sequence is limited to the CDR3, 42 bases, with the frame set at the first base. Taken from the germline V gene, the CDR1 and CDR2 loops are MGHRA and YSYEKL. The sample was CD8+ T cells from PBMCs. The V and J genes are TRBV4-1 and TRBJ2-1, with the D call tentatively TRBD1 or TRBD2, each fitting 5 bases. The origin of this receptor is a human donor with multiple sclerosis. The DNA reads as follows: TGCGCCAGCAGCCAAGATGGGACCTCCCTTGAGCAGTTCTTC. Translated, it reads CASSQDGTSLEQFF.